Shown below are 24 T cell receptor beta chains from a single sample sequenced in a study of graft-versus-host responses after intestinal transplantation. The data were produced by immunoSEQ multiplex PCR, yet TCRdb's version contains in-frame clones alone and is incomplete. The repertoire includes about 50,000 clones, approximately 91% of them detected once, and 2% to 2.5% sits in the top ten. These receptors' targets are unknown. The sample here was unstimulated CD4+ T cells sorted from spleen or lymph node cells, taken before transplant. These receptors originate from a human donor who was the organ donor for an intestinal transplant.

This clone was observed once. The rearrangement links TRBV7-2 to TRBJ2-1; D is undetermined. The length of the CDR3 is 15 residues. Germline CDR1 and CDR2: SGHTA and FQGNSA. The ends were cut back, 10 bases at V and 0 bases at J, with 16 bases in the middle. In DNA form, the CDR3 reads TGTGCCACTTCGACTTTCCGTGGCTCCTACAATGAGCAGTTCTTC. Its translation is CATSTFRGSYNEQFF.

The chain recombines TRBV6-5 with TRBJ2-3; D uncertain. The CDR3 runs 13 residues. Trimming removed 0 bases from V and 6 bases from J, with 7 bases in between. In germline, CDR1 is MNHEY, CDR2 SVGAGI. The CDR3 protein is CASSYSLVDTQYF. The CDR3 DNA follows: TGTGCCAGCAGTTACTCGCTAGTCGATACGCAGTATTTT.

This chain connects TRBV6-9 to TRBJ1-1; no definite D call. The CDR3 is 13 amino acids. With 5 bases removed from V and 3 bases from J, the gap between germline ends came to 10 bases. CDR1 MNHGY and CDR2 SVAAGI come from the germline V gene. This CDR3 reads CASSPSWHTEAFF. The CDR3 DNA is TGTGCCAGCAGTCCTAGCTGGCACACTGAAGCTTTCTTT.

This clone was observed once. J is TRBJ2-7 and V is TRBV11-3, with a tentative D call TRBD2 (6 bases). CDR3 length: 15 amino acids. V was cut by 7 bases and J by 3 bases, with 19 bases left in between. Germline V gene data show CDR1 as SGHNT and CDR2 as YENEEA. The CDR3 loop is CASTLGGDWLYEQYF. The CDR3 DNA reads TGTGCCAGCACCCTAGGTGGGGACTGGCTCTACGAGCAGTACTTC.

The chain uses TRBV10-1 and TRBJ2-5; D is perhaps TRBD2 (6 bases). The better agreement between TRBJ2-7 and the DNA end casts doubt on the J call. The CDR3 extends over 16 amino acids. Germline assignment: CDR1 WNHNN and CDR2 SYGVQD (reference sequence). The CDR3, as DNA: TGCGCCAGCAGTCTGGTGGGAGGCTTCCGTCACTACGAGCAGTACTTC. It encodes CASSLVGGFRHYEQYF.

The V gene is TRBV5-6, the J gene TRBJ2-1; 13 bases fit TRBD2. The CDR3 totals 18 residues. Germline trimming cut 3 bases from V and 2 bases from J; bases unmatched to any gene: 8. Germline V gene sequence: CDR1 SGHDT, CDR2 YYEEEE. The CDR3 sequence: CASSSRTSGRGPYNEQFF. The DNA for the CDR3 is TGTGCCAGCAGCTCCAGGACTAGCGGGAGAGGGCCCTACAATGAGCAGTTCTTC.

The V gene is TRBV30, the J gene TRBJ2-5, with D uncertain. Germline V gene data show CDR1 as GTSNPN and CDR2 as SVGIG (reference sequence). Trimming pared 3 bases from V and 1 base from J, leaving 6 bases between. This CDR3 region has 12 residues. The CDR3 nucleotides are TGTGCCTGGAGCCTCTCCCAAGAGACCCAGTACTTC. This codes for CAWSLSQETQYF.

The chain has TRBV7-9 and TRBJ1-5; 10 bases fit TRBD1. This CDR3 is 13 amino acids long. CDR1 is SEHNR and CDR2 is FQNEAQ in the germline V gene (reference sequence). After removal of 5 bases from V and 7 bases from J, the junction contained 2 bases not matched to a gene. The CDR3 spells CASSQTGGQPQHF. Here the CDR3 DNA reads TGTGCCAGCAGCCAGACAGGGGGCCAGCCCCAGCATTTT.

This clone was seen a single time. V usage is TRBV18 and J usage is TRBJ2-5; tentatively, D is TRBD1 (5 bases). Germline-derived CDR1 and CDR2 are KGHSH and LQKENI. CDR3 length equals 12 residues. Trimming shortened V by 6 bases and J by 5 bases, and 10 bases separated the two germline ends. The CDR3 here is CASSPKGETQYF. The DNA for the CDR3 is TGTGCCAGCTCCCCGAAGGGGGAGACCCAGTACTTC.

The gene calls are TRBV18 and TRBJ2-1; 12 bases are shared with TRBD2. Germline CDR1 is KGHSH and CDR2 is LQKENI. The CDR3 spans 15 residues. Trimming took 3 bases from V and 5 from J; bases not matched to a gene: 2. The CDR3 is CASSPGTSGHNEQFF. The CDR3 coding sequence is TGTGCCAGCTCACCCGGGACTAGCGGGCACAATGAGCAGTTCTTC.

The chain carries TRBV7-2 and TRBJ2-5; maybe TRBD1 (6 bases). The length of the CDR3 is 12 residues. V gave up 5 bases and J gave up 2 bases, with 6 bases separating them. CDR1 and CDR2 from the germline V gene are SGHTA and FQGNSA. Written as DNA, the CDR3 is TGTGCCAGCAGCGGGACACAAGAGACCCAGTACTTC. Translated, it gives CASSGTQETQYF. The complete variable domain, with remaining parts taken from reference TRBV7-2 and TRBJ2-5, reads GAGVSQSPSNKVTEKGKDVELRCDPISGHTALYWYRQSLGQGLEFLIYFQGNSAPDKSGLPSDRFSAERTGGSVSTLTIQRTQQEDSAVYLCASSGTQETQYFGPGTRLLVL.

The CDR3 is CASGPDGNQPQHF. As DNA, the CDR3 is TGTGCCAGCGGCCCTGATGGCAATCAGCCCCAGCATTTT. This chain joins TRBV9 and TRBJ1-5, with unresolved D. The CDR3 covers 13 residues. The germline CDR1 and CDR2 sequences are SGDLS and YYNGEE. With 7 bases removed from V and 2 bases from J, the gap between germline ends came to 10 bases.

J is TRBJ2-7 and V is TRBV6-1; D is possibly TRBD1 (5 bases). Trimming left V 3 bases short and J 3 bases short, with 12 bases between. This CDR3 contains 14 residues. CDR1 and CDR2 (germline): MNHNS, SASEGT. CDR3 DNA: TGTGCCAGCAGTGACCGGTTTAGGGGCTACGAGCAGTACTTC. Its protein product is CASSDRFRGYEQYF.

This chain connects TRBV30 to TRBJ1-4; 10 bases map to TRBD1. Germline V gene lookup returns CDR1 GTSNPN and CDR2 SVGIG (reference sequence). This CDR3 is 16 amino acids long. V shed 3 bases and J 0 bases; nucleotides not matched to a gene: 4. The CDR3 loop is CAWRGTGAATNEKLFF. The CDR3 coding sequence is TGTGCCTGGAGGGGGACAGGGGCCGCAACTAATGAAAAACTGTTTTTT.

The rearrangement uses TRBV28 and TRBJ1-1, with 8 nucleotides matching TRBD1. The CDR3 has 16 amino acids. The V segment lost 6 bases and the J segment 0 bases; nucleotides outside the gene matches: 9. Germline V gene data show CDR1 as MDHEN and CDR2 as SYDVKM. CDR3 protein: CASSLPGQALNTEAFF. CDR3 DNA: TGTGCCAGCAGCTTGCCGGGACAGGCTTTGAACACTGAAGCTTTCTTT.

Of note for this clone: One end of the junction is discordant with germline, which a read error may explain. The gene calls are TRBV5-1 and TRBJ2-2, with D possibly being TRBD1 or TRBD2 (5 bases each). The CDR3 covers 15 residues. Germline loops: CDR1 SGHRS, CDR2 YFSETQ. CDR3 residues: CASSWVGRNTGELLF. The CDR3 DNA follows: TGCGCCAGCAGTTGGGTGGGGCGAAACACCGGGGAGCTGCTTTTT.

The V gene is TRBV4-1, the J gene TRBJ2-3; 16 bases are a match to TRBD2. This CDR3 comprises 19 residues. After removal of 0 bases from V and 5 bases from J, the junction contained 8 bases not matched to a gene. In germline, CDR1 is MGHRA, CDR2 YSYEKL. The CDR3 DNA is TGCGCCAGCAGCCAAGAACGGGGACTAGCGGGAGGGCCGGGAGATACGCAGTATTTT. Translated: CASSQERGLAGGPGDTQYF.

The CDR3 DNA follows: TGTGCCAGCAGCTGGACAGCAACTAATGAAAAACTGTTTTTT. Residues: CASSWTATNEKLFF. The rearrangement joins TRBV7-9 to TRBJ1-4; a possible D gene is TRBD1 (6 bases). CDR3 length: 14 residues. Germline V gene sequence: CDR1 SEHNR, CDR2 FQNEAQ (reference sequence). The V and J ends lost 4 bases and 0 bases respectively, with 6 bases between them. The full variable domain, its missing parts supplied by reference TRBV7-9 and TRBJ1-4, is DTGVSQNPRHKITKRGQNVTFRCDPISEHNRLYWYRQTLGQGPEFLTYFQNEAQLEKSRLLSDRFSAERPKGSFSTLEIQRTEQGDSAMYLCASSWTATNEKLFFGSGTQLSVL.

CDR3 sequence reads: CASSISGGRGETQYF. The DNA for the CDR3 is TGTGCCAGTAGTATCTCCGGGGGGCGCGGAGAGACCCAGTACTTC. This chain uses TRBV19 with TRBJ2-5; the D gene is possibly TRBD2 (7 bases). Looked up from germline, CDR1 is LNHDA and CDR2 is SQIVND (reference sequence). This CDR3 region has 15 residues. The V and J ends lost 3 bases and 4 bases respectively, with 15 bases between them.

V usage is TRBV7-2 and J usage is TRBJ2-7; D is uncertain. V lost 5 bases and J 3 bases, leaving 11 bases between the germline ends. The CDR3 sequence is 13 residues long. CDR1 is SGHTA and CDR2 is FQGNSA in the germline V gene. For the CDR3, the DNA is TGTGCCAGCAGCCGAGCTCCCAGCTACGAGCAGTACTTC. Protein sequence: CASSRAPSYEQYF. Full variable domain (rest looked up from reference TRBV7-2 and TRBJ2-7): GAGVSQSPSNKVTEKGKDVELRCDPISGHTALYWYRQSLGQGLEFLIYFQGNSAPDKSGLPSDRFSAERTGGSVSTLTIQRTQQEDSAVYLCASSRAPSYEQYFGPGTRLTVT.

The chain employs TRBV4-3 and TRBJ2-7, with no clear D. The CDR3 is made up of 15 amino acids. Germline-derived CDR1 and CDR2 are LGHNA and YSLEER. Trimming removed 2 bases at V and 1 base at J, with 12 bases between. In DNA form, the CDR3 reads TGCGCCAGCAGCCAAAGTTTGGCAATATCCTACGAGCAGTACTTC. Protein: CASSQSLAISYEQYF.

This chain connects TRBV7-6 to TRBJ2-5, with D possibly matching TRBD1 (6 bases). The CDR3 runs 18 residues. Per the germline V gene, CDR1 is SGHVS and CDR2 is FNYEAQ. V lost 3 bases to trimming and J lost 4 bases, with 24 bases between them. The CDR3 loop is CASSFFGQRHSKGETQYF. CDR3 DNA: TGTGCCAGCAGCTTCTTTGGACAGAGGCATTCAAAGGGAGAGACCCAGTACTTC. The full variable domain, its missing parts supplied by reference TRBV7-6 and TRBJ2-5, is GAGVSQSPRYKVTKRGQDVALRCDPISGHVSLYWYRQALGQGPEFLTYFNYEAQQDKSGLPNDRFSAERPEGSISTLTIQRTEQRDSAMYRCASSFFGQRHSKGETQYFGPGTRLLVL.

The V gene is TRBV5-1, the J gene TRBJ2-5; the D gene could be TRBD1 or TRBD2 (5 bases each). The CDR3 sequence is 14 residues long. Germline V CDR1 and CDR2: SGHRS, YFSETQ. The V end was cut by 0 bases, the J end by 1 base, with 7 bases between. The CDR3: CASSLVGGQETQYF. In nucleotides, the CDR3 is TGCGCCAGCAGCTTGGTTGGGGGCCAAGAGACCCAGTACTTC.

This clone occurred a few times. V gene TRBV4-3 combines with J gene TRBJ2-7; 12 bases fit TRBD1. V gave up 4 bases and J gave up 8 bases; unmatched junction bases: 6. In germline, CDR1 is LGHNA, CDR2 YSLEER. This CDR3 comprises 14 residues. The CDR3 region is CASSLSGTGGQQYF. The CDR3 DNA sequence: TGCGCCAGCAGCCTTTCCGGGACAGGGGGCCAGCAGTACTTC.